The 12 T cell receptor beta chains below come from one sample, sequenced in a study of cytomegalovirus exposure and HLA in healthy donors. Sequencing was performed with immunoSEQ multiplex PCR; in TCRdb, only in-frame clones are kept and a portion is missing. The table shows some 140,000 clones, with around four fifths occurring only once. The sequenced sample was PBMCs. The receptors here all came from a woman aged 25 to 45 in good health and CMV-seronegative.

This chain joins TRBV5-6 and TRBJ2-7, with 9 bases matching TRBD2. CDR3 length: 15 residues. The germline gives CDR1 SGHDT, CDR2 YYEEEE. V lost 0 bases, J lost 5 bases, and 6 bases stayed unmatched. The CDR3 DNA reads TGTGCCAGCAGCTTGGCCGGAAGCGGGGGGAACGAGCAGTACTTC. Protein: CASSLAGSGGNEQYF.

This clone was counted only a few times. The rearrangement links TRBV6-1 to TRBJ1-5, with 9 bases fitting TRBD1. The CDR3 extends over 15 amino acids. Germline V gene sequence: CDR1 MNHNS, CDR2 SASEGT. The J segment lost 5 bases and the V segment lost 3 bases, leaving 5 bases of the junction unmatched. This CDR3 reads CASSDGTGYDQPQHF. The CDR3 DNA reads TGTGCCAGCAGTGACGGGACAGGGTATGATCAGCCCCAGCATTTT.

This clone has only a few counts. J is TRBJ2-3 and V is TRBV28, with 9 bases matching TRBD2. The CDR3 extends over 15 amino acids. With 5 bases clipped from V and 7 bases from J, the junction kept 10 bases outside the gene matches. The germline V gene encodes CDR1 MDHEN and CDR2 SYDVKM. The CDR3 nucleotides are TGTGCCAGCAGTGGAGCGGGGGGAACGATGTATACGCAGTATTTT. Translation: CASSGAGGTMYTQYF.

This chain links TRBV7-3 with TRBJ2-7; D remains ambiguous. V gave up 4 bases and J gave up 4 bases, with 11 bases separating them. This CDR3 has 13 amino acids. CDR1 SGHTA and CDR2 FQGTGA come from the germline V gene. The CDR3 DNA follows: TGTGCCAGCAGCTCCGGTGGTGGTTACGAGCAGTACTTC. Translation gives CASSSGGGYEQYF.

The chain recombines TRBV5-6 with TRBJ1-2, with D perhaps TRBD1 (5 bases). Germline values: CDR1 SGHDT, CDR2 YYEEEE. The CDR3 loop spans 12 amino acids. V was shortened by 4 bases and J by 5 bases, with 9 bases between the two germline ends. This CDR3 is CASSTDRYGYTF. The CDR3 bases are TGTGCCAGCAGCACCGACAGATATGGCTACACCTTC. Full variable domain (outside the CDR3, taken from reference TRBV5-6 and TRBJ1-2): DAGVTQSPTHLIKTRGQQVTLRCSPKSGHDTVSWYQQALGQGPQFIFQYYEEEERQRGNFPDRFSGHQFPNYSSELNVNALLLGDSALYLCASSTDRYGYTFGSGTRLTVV.

This clone showed up just once. The chain couples TRBV5-1 to TRBJ1-6; TRBD1 agrees at 9 bases. Looked up from germline, CDR1 is SGHRS and CDR2 is YFSETQ. Trimming removed 6 bases from V and 6 bases from J; junction bases left unmatched: 16. The length of the CDR3 is 18 residues. CDR3 loop: CASTWGTGIYRFNSPLHF. CDR3 DNA: TGCGCCAGCACCTGGGGGACAGGGATCTATCGGTTTAATTCACCCCTCCACTTT. The variable domain in full, with the rest retrieved from reference TRBV5-1 and TRBJ1-6, is KAGVTQTPRYLIKTRGQQVTLSCSPISGHRSVSWYQQTPGQGLQFLFEYFSETQRNKGNFPGRFSGRQFSNSRSEMNVSTLELGDSALYLCASTWGTGIYRFNSPLHFGNGTRLTVT.

The CDR3 nucleotides read TGCGCCAGCAGCTTGGCCCCGGGACAGGGAGGGGAGACCCAGTACTTC. It specifies CASSLAPGQGGETQYF. V is TRBV5-1 and J is TRBJ2-5; the match to TRBD1 covers 9 bases. The CDR3 is 16 residues long. The germline V gene encodes CDR1 SGHRS and CDR2 YFSETQ. J lost 5 bases, V lost 0 bases, and 8 bases had no gene match. The whole variable domain, filled in from reference TRBV5-1 and TRBJ2-5, reads KAGVTQTPRYLIKTRGQQVTLSCSPISGHRSVSWYQQTPGQGLQFLFEYFSETQRNKGNFPGRFSGRQFSNSRSEMNVSTLELGDSALYLCASSLAPGQGGETQYFGPGTRLLVL.

CDR3 sequence reads: CAWSVDRGLETQYF. The CDR3, as DNA: TGTGCCTGGAGTGTCGACAGGGGGCTCGAGACCCAGTACTTC. The rearrangement links TRBV30 to TRBJ2-5; 10 bases align to TRBD1. V lost 0 bases, J lost 5 bases, and 3 bases stayed unmatched. Germline-derived CDR1 and CDR2 are GTSNPN and SVGIG (reference sequence). CDR3 length equals 14 residues. The whole variable domain, remainder taken from reference TRBV30 and TRBJ2-5, is SQTIHQWPATLVQPVGSPLSLECTVEGTSNPNLYWYRQAAGRGLQLLFYSVGIGQISSEVPQNLSASRPQDRQFILSSKKLLLSDSGFYLCAWSVDRGLETQYFGPGTRLLVL.

The gene calls are TRBV30 and TRBJ2-7; TRBD1 matches 8 bases. Trimming cost V 1 base and J 4 bases; bases outside gene matches: 3. Germline lookup yields CDR1 GTSNPN and CDR2 SVGIG (reference sequence). The CDR3 length is 13 residues. The CDR3 reads CAWSARGRYEQYF. Written as DNA, the CDR3 is TGTGCCTGGAGTGCCAGGGGGCGGTACGAGCAGTACTTC.

The chain is built from TRBV5-1 and TRBJ2-5, with a tentative D call TRBD2 (6 bases). The germline V gene encodes CDR1 SGHRS and CDR2 YFSETQ. V dropped 0 bases and J dropped 3 bases, with 15 bases sitting between them. The CDR3 covers 16 residues. The CDR3 reads CASSLDSIGGEETQYF. In DNA, the CDR3 is TGCGCCAGCAGCTTGGATAGCATCGGAGGGGAAGAGACCCAGTACTTC.

The rearrangement uses TRBV7-9 and TRBJ2-1, with unresolved D. CDR3 size: 14 residues. The germline V and J ends were trimmed by 1 base and 8 bases, with 12 bases remaining between them. Germline CDR1 reads SEHNR; CDR2 reads FQNEAQ (reference sequence). DNA for the CDR3: TGTGCCAGCAGCTTAGGGGTTCCGAGGCATGAGCAGTTCTTC. Residues: CASSLGVPRHEQFF. Using reference TRBV7-9 and TRBJ2-1 for the parts outside the CDR3, the full variable domain is DTGVSQNPRHKITKRGQNVTFRCDPISEHNRLYWYRQTLGQGPEFLTYFQNEAQLEKSRLLSDRFSAERPKGSFSTLEIQRTEQGDSAMYLCASSLGVPRHEQFFGPGTRLTVL.

This chain connects TRBV15 to TRBJ2-7; D is unclear. The V end lost 0 bases, the J end lost 1 base, and 13 bases lay between the germline ends. The CDR3 consists of 16 residues. CDR1 and CDR2 from the germline V gene are LNHNV and YYDKDF (reference sequence). The CDR3 DNA reads TGTGCCACCAGCAGAGATCCCCTAGGCATTTCCTACGAGCAGTACTTC. Translated: CATSRDPLGISYEQYF.